This entry features one T cell receptor (beta chain) sequence. This sample was taken from a study of blood T cell repertoires in COVID-19. As for the study in general: COVID-19 samples from acute and convalescent phases originated in the United States, Italy and Spain. PBMCs, B-cell-depleted T cells, or T cells were the source of the cDNA or gDNA that made up the material.

The CDR3 has 13 amino acids. Trimming took 5 bases from V and 7 from J; bases not matched to a gene: 5. Germline V gene data show CDR1 as SEHNR and CDR2 as FQNEAQ (reference sequence). This table comes from immunoSEQ multiplex PCR, and its TCRdb copy is limited to in-frame clones, with some not included. The sample includes just over 650,000 clones, around 89% of them seen just once. The TCR was taken from a woman in her late teens or twenties with acute or convalescent COVID-19. Sequencing used peripheral blood. The genes are TRBV7-9 and TRBJ1-2; 9 bases are a match to TRBD1. Here the CDR3 reads CASSVQGARGYTF. CDR3 in DNA: TGTGCCAGCAGCGTACAGGGGGCGCGTGGCTACACCTTC. Combining the CDR3 with reference TRBV7-9 and TRBJ1-2 gives the whole variable domain DTGVSQNPRHKITKRGQNVTFRCDPISEHNRLYWYRQTLGQGPEFLTYFQNEAQLEKSRLLSDRFSAERPKGSFSTLEIQRTEQGDSAMYLCASSVQGARGYTFGSGTRLTVV.